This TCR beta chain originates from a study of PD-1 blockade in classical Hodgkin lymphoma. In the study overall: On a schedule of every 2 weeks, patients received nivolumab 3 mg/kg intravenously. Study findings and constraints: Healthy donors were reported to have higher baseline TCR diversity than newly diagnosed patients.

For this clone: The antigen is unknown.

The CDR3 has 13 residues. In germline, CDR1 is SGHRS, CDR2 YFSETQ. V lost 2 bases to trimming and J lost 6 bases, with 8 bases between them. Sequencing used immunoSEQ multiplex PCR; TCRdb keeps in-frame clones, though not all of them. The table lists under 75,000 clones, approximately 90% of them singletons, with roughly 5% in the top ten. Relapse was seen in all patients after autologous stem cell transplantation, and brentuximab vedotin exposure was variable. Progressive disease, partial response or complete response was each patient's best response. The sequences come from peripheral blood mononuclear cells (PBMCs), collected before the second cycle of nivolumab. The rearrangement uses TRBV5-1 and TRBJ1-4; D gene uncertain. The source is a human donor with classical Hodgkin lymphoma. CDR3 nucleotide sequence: TGCGCCAGCAGCTTCCCGTCGGATGAAAAACTGTTTTTT. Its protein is CASSFPSDEKLFF.